The next 5 T cell receptor beta chains were all read from a single sample in a study of T cell changes during pregnancy in multiple sclerosis. The assay was immunoSEQ multiplex PCR, and TCRdb's table has in-frame clones only and misses some. The sample lists about 75,000 clones; roughly 90% were seen once. The source material was peripheral blood, sampled in the first trimester of pregnancy. The receptors were gathered from a female donor in good health, enrolled as a control in a pregnancy study.

This clone was counted once. The rearrangement links TRBV7-2 to TRBJ2-1, with 9 positions matching TRBD2. Trimming cost V 5 bases and J 4 bases; bases outside gene matches: 9. The CDR3 is 16 residues long. Germline V CDR1 and CDR2: SGHTA, FQGNSA. The CDR3 is CASSPVGGGGYNEQFF. The DNA for the CDR3 is TGTGCCAGCAGCCCCGTCGGCGGGGGGGGATACAATGAGCAGTTCTTC.

A note on this clone: One end of the junction fails to match germline, which may point to a read error. The genes are TRBV4-3 and TRBJ2-1, with 10 nucleotides matching TRBD2. Germline-derived CDR1 and CDR2 are LGHNA and YSLEER. CDR3 length equals 18 residues. For the CDR3, the DNA is TGCGCCAGCAGCAAAGAGGCCCTGCTAGCGGGAGTTAACAATGAGCAGTTCTTC. Its protein is CASSKEALLAGVNNEQFF.

The genes are TRBV5-1 and TRBJ2-3; a weak D match, TRBD1 (7 bases). The CDR3 spans 15 residues. Germline loops: CDR1 SGHRS, CDR2 YFSETQ. V lost 3 bases, J lost 5 bases, and 16 bases lay in between. CDR3 coding DNA: TGCGCCAGCAGCTCAAACACAGGGGAGGTAGATACGCAGTATTTT. Its protein is CASSSNTGEVDTQYF.

This clone was seen just once. The chain is built from TRBV29-1 and TRBJ2-1; 7 bases agree with TRBD2. CDR3 length equals 14 residues. Germline loops: CDR1 SQVTM, CDR2 ANQGSEA. J was trimmed by 8 bases and V by 5 bases; bases with no gene match: 12. The CDR3 loop reads CSVMGLSAADEQFF. CDR3 DNA sequence: TGCAGCGTTATGGGACTATCGGCAGCCGATGAGCAGTTCTTC.

This sequence joins TRBV25-1 and TRBJ1-4; a possible D gene is TRBD1 (6 bases). CDR3 size: 15 residues. CDR1 is MGHDK, CDR2 SYGVNS, per germline. The V end lost 6 bases, the J end lost 8 bases, and 19 bases lay between the germline ends. The CDR3 loop is CASRPPGVEGEKLFF. The CDR3 DNA reads as TGTGCCAGCAGACCTCCAGGGGTTGAAGGGGAAAAACTGTTTTTT.